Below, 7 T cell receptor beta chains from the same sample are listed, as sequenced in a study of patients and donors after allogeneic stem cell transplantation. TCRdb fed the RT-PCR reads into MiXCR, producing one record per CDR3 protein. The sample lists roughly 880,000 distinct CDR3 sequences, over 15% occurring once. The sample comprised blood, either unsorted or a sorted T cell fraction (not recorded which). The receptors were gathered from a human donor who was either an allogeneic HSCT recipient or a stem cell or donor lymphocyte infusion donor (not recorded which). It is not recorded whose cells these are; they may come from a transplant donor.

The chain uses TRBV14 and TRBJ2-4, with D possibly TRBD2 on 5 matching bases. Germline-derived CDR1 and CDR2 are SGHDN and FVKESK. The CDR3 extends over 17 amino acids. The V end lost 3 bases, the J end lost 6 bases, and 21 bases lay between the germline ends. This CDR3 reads CASSHVGARATRNIQYF. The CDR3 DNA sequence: TGTGCCAGCAGCCACGTGGGAGCGCGGGCTACGAGAAACATTCAGTACTTC.

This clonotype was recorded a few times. CDR3 nucleotide sequence: TGTGCCAGCAGCACTCAGGATTTTAATGAGCAGTTCTTC. It specifies CASSTQDFNEQFF. This chain connects TRBV9 to TRBJ2-1; D ambiguous. This CDR3 is built from 13 residues. The germline V and J ends were trimmed by 4 bases and 7 bases, with 12 bases remaining between them. Germline lookup yields CDR1 SGDLS and CDR2 YYNGEE. The full variable domain, its missing parts supplied by reference TRBV9 and TRBJ2-1, is DSGVTQTPKHLITATGQRVTLRCSPRSGDLSVYWYQQSLDQGLQFLIQYYNGEERAKGNILERFSAQQFPDLHSELNLSSLELGDSALYFCASSTQDFNEQFFGPGTRLTVL.

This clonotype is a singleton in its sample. The CDR3 protein is CASSFIRGTEKLFF. The CDR3 DNA reads TGTGCCAGCAGCTTTATCCGAGGGACTGAAAAACTGTTTTTT. The chain joins TRBV7-2 to TRBJ1-4; D is possibly TRBD1 (5 bases). Germline CDR1 and CDR2: SGHTA and FQGNSA. There are 14 residues in the CDR3. The germline V and J ends were trimmed by 3 bases and 7 bases, with 12 bases remaining between them.

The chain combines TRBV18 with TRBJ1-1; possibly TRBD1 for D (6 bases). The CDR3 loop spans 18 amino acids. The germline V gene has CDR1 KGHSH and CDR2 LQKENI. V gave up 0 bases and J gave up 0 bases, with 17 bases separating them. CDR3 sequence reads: CASSPPKPNRALNTEAFF. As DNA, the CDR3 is TGTGCCAGCTCACCACCTAAACCAAACAGGGCCCTGAACACTGAAGCTTTCTTT.

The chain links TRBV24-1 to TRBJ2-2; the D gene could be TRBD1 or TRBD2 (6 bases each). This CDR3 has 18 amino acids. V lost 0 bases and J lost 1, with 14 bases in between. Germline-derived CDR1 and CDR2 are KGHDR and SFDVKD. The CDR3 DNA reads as TGTGCCACCAGTGATTTGAGTAAGGGGGGCGGGAACACCGGGGAGCTGTTTTTT. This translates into CATSDLSKGGGNTGELFF.

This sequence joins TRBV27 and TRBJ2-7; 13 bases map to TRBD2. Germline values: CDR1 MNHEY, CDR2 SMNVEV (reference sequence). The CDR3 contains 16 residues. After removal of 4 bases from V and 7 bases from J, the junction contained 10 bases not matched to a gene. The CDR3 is CASSSWLGLAGVEQYF. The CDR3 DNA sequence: TGTGCCAGCAGTTCTTGGCTCGGACTAGCGGGGGTTGAGCAGTACTTC.

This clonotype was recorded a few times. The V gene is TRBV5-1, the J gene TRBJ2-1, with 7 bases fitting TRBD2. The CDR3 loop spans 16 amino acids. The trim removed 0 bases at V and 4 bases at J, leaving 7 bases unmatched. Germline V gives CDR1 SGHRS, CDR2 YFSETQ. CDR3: CASSLDVGRGYNEQFF. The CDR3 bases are TGCGCCAGCAGCTTGGACGTGGGGAGGGGATACAATGAGCAGTTCTTC.